A single sample is the source of the 3 T cell receptor beta chains below, sequenced in a study of T cells in women clearing cervical HPV infection. The protocol was immunoSEQ multiplex PCR, while the TCRdb copy is restricted to in-frame clones and leaves out a portion. Listed are about 48,000 clones; around 1.6% falls within the top ten. Sample: blood buffy coat. The receptors derive from a woman aged 18 to 75 with a cervical HPV16 infection that either progressed to CIN3+ or cleared (not recorded which).

In regard to this clone: The read ends 3 residues early relative to the CDR3; the germline J gene fills the gap. The chain carries TRBV6-2 or TRBV6-3 and TRBJ2-1; 9 bases are shared with TRBD2. From germline, CDR1 is MNHEY and CDR2 SVGEGT. The CDR3 consists of 14 residues. J lost 8 bases, V lost 2 bases, and 4 bases had no gene match. CDR3 sequence: CASSYGGGVDEQFF. The CDR3 bases that were read are TGTGCCAGCAGTTACGGCGGGGGGGTGGATGAG.

With respect to this clone: The read halts 3 residues ahead of the CDR3 end, with the missing end drawn from the germline J gene. J is TRBJ2-2 and V is TRBV2; D not certain. The CDR3 has 12 residues. Trimming shortened V by 2 bases and J by 7 bases, and 5 bases separated the two germline ends. Germline CDR1 SNHLY, CDR2 FYNNEI. The sequenced part of the CDR3 DNA is TGTGCCAGCAGTGAAAGGTTCGGGGAG. This encodes CASSERFGE. The entire CDR3 protein is CASSERFGELFF.

Regarding this clone: From the germline J gene comes the end of the CDR3, since the read stops 3 residues before it. The genes are TRBV19 and TRBJ1-1, with 7 bases fitting TRBD1. Germline assignment: CDR1 LNHDA and CDR2 SQIVND (reference sequence). The CDR3 is made up of 15 amino acids. CDR3 region: CASSQLQGLGETAFF. The sequenced part of the CDR3 DNA is TGTGCCAGTAGCCAACTACAGGGGTTAGGGGAGACC.